The next 4 T cell receptor beta chains were all read from a single sample in a study of CD8 T cells in ankylosing spondylitis. TCRdb recomputed calls from the 5' RACE reads with MiXCR, one row per CDR3 protein. The sample consists of about 840,000 distinct CDR3 sequences, about 10% of them appearing once. Whole-study findings and limits: A TCR beta motif of fewer than ten highly homologous variants seemed to mark ankylosing spondylitis blood.

No antigens are known for them. The sequencing sample was made of blood, either unsorted or a sorted T cell fraction (not recorded which). The receptors were sampled from a male donor with ankylosing spondylitis.

In its sample, this clonotype was seen many times. CDR3 amino acids: CASSPQVNQPQHF. The CDR3 DNA follows: TGTGCCAGCAGCCCACAGGTCAATCAGCCCCAGCATTTT. The chain is built from TRBV7-2 and TRBJ1-5; TRBD1 might be the D (5 bases). The germline V and J ends were trimmed by 5 bases and 3 bases, with 8 bases remaining between them. Per germline, CDR1 SGHTA and CDR2 FQGNSA. The CDR3 consists of 13 residues.

The chain has TRBV28 and TRBJ2-7; tentatively, D is TRBD1 (5 bases). CDR3 size: 16 residues. Germline V gene sequence: CDR1 MDHEN, CDR2 SYDVKM. Trimming took off 6 bases at V and 0 bases at J, with 18 bases between the two ends. CDR3 in DNA: TGTGCCAGCAGCCTAGGGGCAGCCACGAGCTCCTACGAGCAGTACTTC. Translation: CASSLGAATSSYEQYF. Using reference TRBV28 and TRBJ2-7 for the parts outside the CDR3, the full variable domain is DVKVTQSSRYLVKRTGEKVFLECVQDMDHENMFWYRQDPGLGLRLIYFSYDVKMKEKGDIPEGYSVSREKKERFSLILESASTNQTSMYLCASSLGAATSSYEQYFGPGTRLTVT.

The sample holds a few counts of this clonotype. This chain connects TRBV4-3 to TRBJ1-2, with D hard to call. Germline CDR1 reads LGHNA; CDR2 reads YSLEER. This CDR3 is built from 13 residues. Trimming removed 0 bases from V and 8 bases from J, with 10 bases in between. Here the CDR3 reads CASSQDRKLGYTF. CDR3 coding DNA: TGCGCCAGCAGCCAAGATAGAAAACTCGGCTACACCTTC.

V usage is TRBV6-1 and J usage is TRBJ1-4; 7 bases fit TRBD1. Germline V gives CDR1 MNHNS, CDR2 SASEGT. The junction had 11 bases not matched to a gene; V was cut back by 6 bases and J by 7 bases. This CDR3 contains 15 residues. The chain's CDR3 is CASRHLRDRFEKLFF. The CDR3 DNA is TGTGCCAGCAGACACCTCAGGGACAGATTTGAAAAACTGTTTTTT.